The entry that follows covers one T cell receptor beta chain sequence. The data were taken from a study of cytomegalovirus exposure and HLA in healthy donors. The PCR used 60 Vbeta and 13 Jbeta primers. Per the original data handling: There were 70 million to 95 million unique TCR beta chains by a later count, and approximately 10 million of them were shared. TCRdb's copy holds only in-frame clones and misses some; the assay was immunoSEQ multiplex PCR. Clone size and the V and J calls come from that table; the DNA yielded D and trimming. Altogether about 130,000 clones are present, about 79% being singletons, with the ten largest covering 3.3%. This receptor was identified in a woman between 50 and 59 years old in good health and CMV-seronegative. Sequenced: PBMCs.

CDR3 coding DNA: TGTGCCAGCAGTTGGGCCGTACAGGGGGAGGGGGGTGAAGCTTTCTTT. Translation gives CASSWAVQGEGGEAFF. V is TRBV28 and J is TRBJ1-1; 8 bases align to TRBD1. The CDR3 contains 16 residues. V trimming: 4 bases; J trimming: 7 bases; junction bases outside the gene matches: 14. The germline V gene has CDR1 MDHEN and CDR2 SYDVKM.